Each of the 17 T cell receptor beta chains below was sequenced from the same sample in a study of naive and memory T cell subsets. Whole blood, around 2.5 ml, came from adult healthy volunteers. Alpha and beta constant region primers primed reverse transcription for blood and skin samples. TCRdb passed the 5' RACE reads through MiXCR, listing each CDR3 protein once. The data show approximately 22,000 distinct CDR3 sequences, with 3.5% to 5% seen just once and under 9% held by the top ten. These receptors were collected from a male donor in good health.

In this sample, this clonotype turned up many times. The rearrangement uses TRBV30 and TRBJ2-2, with a weak D call TRBD2 (5 bases). The CDR3 consists of 18 residues. V lost 2 bases to trimming and J lost 4 bases, with 23 bases between them. The V gene's germline CDR1 is GTSNPN and CDR2 SVGIG (reference sequence). In DNA form, the CDR3 reads TGTGCCTGGAGTAGGATGAGGGTTTCGGCGTTGGGCACCGGGGAGCTGTTTTTT. As protein: CAWSRMRVSALGTGELFF.

In this sample, this clonotype turned up many times. The rearrangement links TRBV21-1 to TRBJ2-2. TRBV21-1 is described as a pseudogene. The CDR3 is 11 residues long. The CDR3 nucleotides read TGTGCCAGGAACAGTCCCGGGGAGCTGTTTTTT. This translates into CARNSPGELFF.

This clonotype was recorded at least ten times. The V and J genes are TRBV28 and TRBJ2-2, with TRBD2 matching 12 bases. From germline, CDR1 is MDHEN and CDR2 SYDVKM. The CDR3 runs to 17 residues. V lost 6 bases and J lost 8; bases outside the gene matches: 13. The CDR3 DNA sequence: TGTGCCAGCAGGGGGGCGACTAGCGGGAGTGGCGCGGGGGAGCTGTTTTTT. Protein: CASRGATSGSGAGELFF.

To note about this clonotype: The missing conserved phenylalanine or tryptophan at the end of this CDR3 makes a read error likely. This chain uses TRBV3-1 with TRBJ2-7, with a possible D match to TRBD1 (6 bases). Germline V gene sequence: CDR1 LGHDT, CDR2 YNNKEL (reference sequence). The V gene lost 6 bases and the J gene lost 3 bases, with 15 bases spanning the gap. This CDR3 has 14 residues. CDR3 nucleotide sequence: TGTGCCAGCAGTCAGCTGACAGGAGTCTACGAGCAGTACTCC. Translation gives CASSQLTGVYEQYS.

This clonotype was observed at least ten times. The rearrangement links TRBV5-1 to TRBJ2-5, with TRBD1 matching 7 bases. Trimming at V came to 3 bases and at J to 1 base, leaving 3 bases not matched to a gene. This CDR3 contains 14 residues. Germline V gene data show CDR1 as SGHRS and CDR2 as YFSETQ. CDR3: CASSYGDSQETQYF. The CDR3 DNA reads as TGCGCCAGCAGCTACGGGGACAGCCAAGAGACCCAGTACTTC.

This clonotype appeared many times. The chain combines TRBV5-1 with TRBJ2-7, with 9 bases aligning to TRBD2. The junction had 6 bases not matched to a gene; V was cut back by 4 bases and J by 4 bases. Germline CDR1 is SGHRS and CDR2 is YFSETQ. The CDR3 has 14 amino acids. The CDR3 loop reads CASSEGLARYEQYF. CDR3 coding DNA: TGCGCCAGCAGCGAGGGACTAGCCCGTTACGAGCAGTACTTC.

Concerning this clonotype: This may stem from a read error, because a much larger clone lies one nucleotide away. The V call is TRBV6-2 or TRBV6-3, the J call TRBJ1-4; D gene unclear. Germline V gene data show CDR1 as MNHEY and CDR2 as SVGEGT. This CDR3 is 15 amino acids long. CDR3 nucleotide sequence: TGTGCCAGCAGTTATTCGGGATCTTTAATGAAGAAACCGTTTTTT. It encodes CASSYSGSLMKKPFF.

This clonotype was seen repeatedly, ten times or more. The chain employs TRBV20-1 and TRBJ1-3; TRBD1 might be the D (5 bases). The CDR3 extends over 15 amino acids. Trimming took off 4 bases at V and 2 bases at J, with 15 bases between the two ends. In germline, CDR1 is DFQATT, CDR2 SNEGSKA (reference sequence). Here the CDR3 reads CSAKGSEGPGNTIYF. CDR3 in DNA: TGCAGTGCTAAGGGGTCAGAAGGACCTGGAAACACCATATATTTT.

This clonotype was counted at least ten times. V gene TRBV19 combines with J gene TRBJ2-1; TRBD2 aligns across 12 bases. CDR3 length equals 17 residues. V gave up 5 bases and J gave up 4 bases; unmatched junction bases: 9. The germline gives CDR1 LNHDA, CDR2 SQIVND (reference sequence). CDR3 region: CASSPTTSGRQYNEQFF. In DNA form, the CDR3 reads TGTGCCAGTAGTCCCACGACTAGCGGGAGACAATACAATGAGCAGTTCTTC.

This clonotype has ten or more counts. The genes are TRBV5-1 and TRBJ2-5; D is unresolved. Germline V gene data show CDR1 as SGHRS and CDR2 as YFSETQ. The V end lost 0 bases, the J end lost 5 bases, and 11 bases lay between the germline ends. The CDR3 covers 14 residues. The DNA for the CDR3 is TGCGCCAGCAGCTTGGGTAGGAGTAGGGAGACCCAGTACTTC. This codes for CASSLGRSRETQYF.

This clonotype was detected ten times or more. This sequence joins TRBV29-1 and TRBJ2-3; D is tentatively TRBD1 or TRBD2 (6 bases each). Germline lookup yields CDR1 SQVTM and CDR2 ANQGSEA. Trimming removed 7 bases from V and 3 bases from J, with 17 bases in between. The CDR3 extends over 14 amino acids. CDR3 bases: TGCAGCGGGGATTACAGGGCGGGAACAGATACGCAGTATTTT. Protein: CSGDYRAGTDTQYF.

This clonotype has at least ten counts. The V call is TRBV3-1, the J call TRBJ2-6; TRBD1 matches 7 bases. J lost 3 bases, V lost 2 bases, and 1 base had no gene match. CDR1 is LGHDT and CDR2 is YNNKEL in the germline V gene (reference sequence). The CDR3 has 15 residues. CDR3 nucleotide sequence: TGTGCCAGCAGCCAACGGACAGGTGGGGCCAACGTCCTGACTTTC. Protein sequence: CASSQRTGGANVLTF.

This clonotype is termed medium-sized. The chain uses TRBV5-1 and TRBJ2-3; no clear D. CDR1 is SGHRS and CDR2 is YFSETQ in the germline V gene. The CDR3 is made up of 14 amino acids. The V end was cut by 5 bases, the J end by 0 bases, with 10 bases between. CDR3 bases: TGCGCCAGCAGAGACGTAGCTAGCACAGATACGCAGTATTTT. Translating gives CASRDVASTDTQYF.

The sample holds many counts of this clonotype. The V call is TRBV7-9, the J call TRBJ1-2, with 7 positions matching TRBD1. J lost 4 bases, V lost 1 base, and 9 bases had no gene match. The germline V gene has CDR1 SEHNR and CDR2 FQNEAQ (reference sequence). The CDR3 consists of 16 residues. The CDR3 DNA reads as TGTGCCAGCAGCTTAGTGGGGGAAGACAGGGTCTATGGCTACACCTTC. The encoded protein is CASSLVGEDRVYGYTF. The whole variable domain, filled in from reference TRBV7-9 and TRBJ1-2, reads DTGVSQNPRHKITKRGQNVTFRCDPISEHNRLYWYRQTLGQGPEFLTYFQNEAQLEKSRLLSDRFSAERPKGSFSTLEIQRTEQGDSAMYLCASSLVGEDRVYGYTFGSGTRLTVV.

This clonotype was counted at least ten times. The gene calls are TRBV5-1 and TRBJ2-7; 7 nucleotides line up with TRBD2. Germline CDR1 reads SGHRS; CDR2 reads YFSETQ. The CDR3 is 14 residues long. Germline trimming cut 2 bases from V and 0 bases from J; bases unmatched to any gene: 2. CDR3 loop: CASSFAGDSYEQYF. CDR3 DNA: TGCGCCAGCAGCTTTGCGGGGGACTCCTACGAGCAGTACTTC. The full variable domain, with the rest looked up from reference TRBV5-1 and TRBJ2-7, is KAGVTQTPRYLIKTRGQQVTLSCSPISGHRSVSWYQQTPGQGLQFLFEYFSETQRNKGNFPGRFSGRQFSNSRSEMNVSTLELGDSALYLCASSFAGDSYEQYFGPGTRLTVT.

This clonotype was seen repeatedly, ten times or more. The V gene is TRBV20-1, the J gene TRBJ2-2, with D possibly TRBD1 on 5 matching bases. This CDR3 comprises 14 residues. Germline loops: CDR1 DFQATT, CDR2 SNEGSKA (reference sequence). V lost 5 bases to trimming and J lost 1 base, with 11 bases between them. CDR3: CSAVDTGNTGELFF. The CDR3 coding sequence is TGCAGTGCTGTGGACACCGGGAACACCGGGGAGCTGTTTTTT.

This clonotype was found many times. The chain is built from TRBV20-1 and TRBJ2-1, with D perhaps matching TRBD2 (6 bases). This CDR3 region has 15 residues. The V gene lost 0 bases and the J gene lost 5 bases, with 14 bases spanning the gap. Germline lookup yields CDR1 DFQATT and CDR2 SNEGSKA (reference sequence). CDR3 sequence reads: CSARDRETKNNEQFF. CDR3 DNA: TGCAGTGCTAGAGATCGGGAGACAAAGAACAATGAGCAGTTCTTC.